This paragraph reports one T cell receptor (beta chain). This record comes from a study of blood T cell repertoires in COVID-19. The overall study: The analysed material was cDNA or gDNA that came from T cells, B-cell-depleted T cells, or PBMCs.

The CDR3 is 14 amino acids. Looked up from germline, CDR1 is MGHRA and CDR2 is YSYEKL. V gave up 5 bases and J gave up 4 bases, with 15 bases separating them. In the original analysis: Reference gene primer amplification gave nucleated cell count estimates. Clones were read by immunoSEQ multiplex PCR, and TCRdb kept only the in-frame ones, dropping some. D and trimming were read from the DNA, whereas the V and J calls and clone size are those reported in that table. The sample lists under 250,000 clones, roughly 85% occurring once. The Seattle site enrolled patients during active infection and followed them longitudinally.

The clonotype was recovered from a man aged 50-59 years with COVID-19, enrolled during active disease. V usage is TRBV4-1 and J usage is TRBJ2-7, with D possibly TRBD2 on 5 matching bases. Sample: peripheral blood. The CDR3 DNA is TGCGCCAGCAGCGAGGGTCAGCTGGGGTACGAGCAGTACTTC. Encoded protein: CASSEGQLGYEQYF.